Listed here are 5 T cell receptor beta chains from one sample, sequenced in a study of CD8 T cells in ankylosing spondylitis. Findings and caveats of the study: Blood from ankylosing spondylitis patients appeared to carry a characteristic roughly 8-variant TCR beta motif.

These receptors have no known antigen. TCRdb redid the calling of the 5' RACE reads with MiXCR, one entry per CDR3 protein. The sample carries 750,000 to 850,000 distinct CDR3 sequences, 10% to 15% recorded once. The sample taken for sequencing was blood, either unsorted or a sorted T cell fraction (not recorded which). These TCRs come from a male donor with ankylosing spondylitis.

This clonotype was found a few times. The V gene is TRBV20-1, the J gene TRBJ1-6; D is undetermined. The CDR3 runs to 16 residues. Between the trimmed V and J ends, which lost 3 bases and 0 bases, there was a span of 12 bases. From germline, CDR1 is DFQATT and CDR2 SNEGSKA (reference sequence). The DNA of the CDR3 is TGCAGTGCTAGGGTCGGGGTCAGCTCCTATAATTCACCCCTCCACTTT. It is translated as CSARVGVSSYNSPLHF.

The chain employs TRBV4-3 and TRBJ2-7, with D perhaps matching TRBD1 (5 bases). This CDR3 comprises 14 residues. V lost 1 base and J lost 3, with 10 bases in between. Germline V CDR1 and CDR2: LGHNA, YSLEER. CDR3 region: CASSQGGDSYEQYF. The CDR3 bases are TGCGCCAGCAGCCAAGGAGGTGACAGCTACGAGCAGTACTTC.

This clonotype appeared many times. The chain joins TRBV12-3 or TRBV12-4 to TRBJ1-4; D may be TRBD1 (5 bases). Trimming took off 6 bases at V and 4 bases at J, with 12 bases between the two ends. The CDR3 totals 14 residues. Here the CDR3 DNA reads TGTGCCAGCAGCCGGGGCCGCTTTAATGAAAAACTGTTTTTT. It codes for CASSRGRFNEKLFF.

The V and J genes are TRBV10-3 and TRBJ2-5, with D unresolved. Per the germline V gene, CDR1 is ENHRY and CDR2 is SYGVKD. The V gene lost 4 bases and the J gene lost 4 bases, with 4 bases spanning the gap. There are 11 residues in the CDR3. In DNA form, the CDR3 reads TGTGCCATCAGTGGAAGAGAGACCCAGTACTTC. Translation gives CAISGRETQYF.

The CDR3 DNA is TGCAGTGCTAGTTACGACACCGGGGAGCTGTTTTTT. This translates into CSASYDTGELFF. This chain links TRBV20-1 with TRBJ2-2; the D is unclear. Germline CDR1 and CDR2: DFQATT and SNEGSKA (reference sequence). This CDR3 spans 12 amino acids. Trimming took off 3 bases at V and 3 bases at J, with 5 bases between the two ends.